These 21 T cell receptor beta chains were all obtained from the same sample, sequenced in a study of molecular identifiers for immune sequencing clone quantification. Via MiXCR, TCRdb re-called the PCR reads, giving one row per CDR3 protein. This sample has about 65,000 distinct CDR3 sequences; 15% to 20% occur once, and the top ten carry around 1.5%. The sequencing input was naive CD8+ T cells from blood, with Jurkat cell RNA spiked in. The sample's subset: FACS-sorted CD8+CD4-CCR7+CD45RA+ naive T cells. The receptors shown here come from a human donor in good health. Some libraries in this study had Jurkat cell RNA spiked in.

The chain recombines TRBV7-8 with TRBJ2-1; 8 positions match TRBD2. V lost 1 base, J lost 13 bases, and 9 bases stayed unmatched. Germline V gives CDR1 SGHVS, CDR2 FQNEAQ. The CDR3 totals 14 residues. The chain's CDR3 is CASSLEGLGKFQFF. The CDR3 region has the DNA TGTGCCAGCAGCTTAGAGGGACTAGGGAAATTTCAGTTCTTC.

This clonotype was recorded a few times. This chain links TRBV5-6 with TRBJ2-3; no clear D. Germline CDR1 reads SGHDT; CDR2 reads YYEEEE. Trimming left V 0 bases short and J 6 bases short, with 11 bases between. This CDR3 has 14 amino acids. DNA of the CDR3: TGTGCCAGCAGCTTGGCCCTCGTAAGTGATACGCAGTATTTT. Amino acid sequence: CASSLALVSDTQYF.

Ten or more counts support this clonotype. This chain joins TRBV6-4 and TRBJ2-2; 9 bases map to TRBD1. This CDR3 is 15 amino acids long. CDR1 and CDR2 from the germline V gene are MRHNA and SNTAGT. The V gene end was trimmed by 6 bases and the J gene end by 6 bases; junction bases not matched to a gene: 8. The CDR3 loop reads CASSPGQGSSGELFF. CDR3 sequence (DNA): TGTGCCAGCAGCCCGGGACAGGGTTCATCCGGGGAGCTGTTTTTT.

This clonotype was seen a few times. CDR3 DNA sequence: TGTGCCAGCAGCCCCTGGGGGGGGAGTGAGCAGTTCTTC. The encoded protein is CASSPWGGSEQFF. The chain couples TRBV9 to TRBJ2-1; TRBD2 matches at 7 bases. The junction had 7 bases not matched to a gene; V was cut back by 4 bases and J by 9 bases. The CDR3 is 13 residues long. Per germline, CDR1 SGDLS and CDR2 YYNGEE. Based on the CDR3 plus reference TRBV9 and TRBJ2-1, the full variable domain is DSGVTQTPKHLITATGQRVTLRCSPRSGDLSVYWYQQSLDQGLQFLIQYYNGEERAKGNILERFSAQQFPDLHSELNLSSLELGDSALYFCASSPWGGSEQFFGPGTRLTVL.

With regard to this clonotype: Here the CDR3 omits its conserved ending phenylalanine or tryptophan, so a read error is the likely source. The V and J genes are TRBV20-1 and TRBJ2-1; 9 bases fit TRBD2. The germline V gene encodes CDR1 DFQATT and CDR2 SNEGSKA (reference sequence). V shed 0 bases and J 4 bases; nucleotides not matched to a gene: 4. The length of the CDR3 is 15 residues. The CDR3 DNA is TGCAGTGCTAGAGACCCGGGACTAGCTTACAATGAGCAGTTCTAC. Protein product: CSARDPGLAYNEQFY.

The chain employs TRBV5-1 and TRBJ2-5; D is possibly TRBD1 (6 bases). V gave up 3 bases and J gave up 7 bases, with 19 bases separating them. CDR3 size: 15 residues. Per the germline V gene, CDR1 is SGHRS and CDR2 is YFSETQ. The CDR3 DNA is TGCGCCAGCAGCTGGCGAACGGCAGGGGTAGGGACCCAGTACTTC. Protein sequence: CASSWRTAGVGTQYF.

This clonotype was seen many times. The chain is built from TRBV2 and TRBJ2-7; D perhaps matches TRBD2 (5 bases). The germline V gene has CDR1 SNHLY and CDR2 FYNNEI. The germline V and J ends were trimmed by 0 bases and 6 bases, with 15 bases remaining between them. This CDR3 has 15 residues. Here the CDR3 DNA reads TGTGCCAGCAGTGAAGCTTCGGCTCCCCGGGGCGAGCAGTACTTC. Translation gives CASSEASAPRGEQYF.

This clonotype was counted ten times or more. The V call is TRBV6-5, the J call TRBJ2-6; no clear D gene. Germline CDR1 is MNHEY and CDR2 is SVGAGI. CDR3 length: 18 amino acids. V lost 8 bases, J lost 0 bases, and 20 bases lay in between. CDR3 region: CASAWAESIVSGANVLTF. The CDR3 DNA reads TGTGCCAGCGCTTGGGCAGAGTCGATCGTCTCTGGGGCCAACGTCCTGACTTTC.

In its sample, this clonotype was seen many times. The V gene is TRBV3-1, the J gene TRBJ2-3, with unresolved D. The V gene lost 1 base and the J gene lost 4 bases, with 9 bases spanning the gap. CDR1 is LGHDT, CDR2 YNNKEL, per germline (reference sequence). This CDR3 comprises 14 residues. In DNA form, the CDR3 reads TGTGCCAGCAGCCAAGTTCGTCTAGCAGATACGCAGTATTTT. It translates to CASSQVRLADTQYF.

This clonotype occurred many times. V is TRBV11-2 and J is TRBJ2-3; D might be TRBD2 (6 bases). Germline V gene data show CDR1 as SGHAT and CDR2 as FQNNGV. This CDR3 contains 16 residues. V was shortened by 1 base and J by 2 bases, with 13 bases between the two germline ends. In nucleotides, the CDR3 is TGTGCCAGCAGCTTAGGCCAGACTAGTTACACAGATACGCAGTATTTT. Translated: CASSLGQTSYTDTQYF.

This clonotype was found many times. This chain links TRBV5-6 with TRBJ1-1, with 8 bases identical to TRBD1. J lost 5 bases, V lost 2 bases, and 17 bases had no gene match. The germline CDR1 and CDR2 sequences are SGHDT and YYEEEE. The CDR3 extends over 18 amino acids. CDR3 DNA sequence: TGTGCCAGCAGCTTCCGACAGGGGAGGTTTGAACGTCGGACTGAAGCTTTCTTT. Its translation: CASSFRQGRFERRTEAFF.

This clonotype was observed at least ten times. J is TRBJ2-3 and V is TRBV12-3 or TRBV12-4; D gene uncertain. The CDR3 covers 14 residues. Trimming pared 3 bases from V and 7 bases from J, leaving 14 bases between. CDR3 region: CASSFGPHRHTQYF. The CDR3 coding sequence is TGTGCCAGCAGTTTTGGACCACACCGTCATACGCAGTATTTT.

Remarks on this clonotype: This may arise from a read error, as a much more abundant clone is one base away. The chain employs TRBV28 and TRBJ2-5; TRBD1 might be the D (6 bases). The CDR3 is 18 amino acids. CDR1 MDHEN and CDR2 SYDVKM come from the germline V gene. The CDR3 reads CASGFWDTQGTFQETQYF. CDR3 coding DNA: TGTGCCAGCGGTTTTTGGGACACTCAGGGGACCTTTCAAGAGACCCAGTACTTC.

A note on this clonotype: This may come from a read error, since a much larger clone is one base off. The V and J genes are TRBV7-9 and TRBJ1-5, with D possibly TRBD1 on 6 matching bases. Germline CDR1 SEHNR, CDR2 FQNEAQ (reference sequence). This CDR3 has 15 amino acids. The DNA for the CDR3 is TGTGCCGGCAGCCTAGGGGGGCAGCTAAATCAGCCCCAGCATTTT. Translation gives CAGSLGGQLNQPQHF. Combining the CDR3 with reference TRBV7-9 and TRBJ1-5 gives the whole variable domain DTGVSQNPRHKITKRGQNVTFRCDPISEHNRLYWYRQTLGQGPEFLTYFQNEAQLEKSRLLSDRFSAERPKGSFSTLEIQRTEQGDSAMYLCAGSLGGQLNQPQHFGDGTRLSIL.

This clonotype was found a few times. V gene TRBV6-2 or TRBV6-3 combines with J gene TRBJ2-7; D ambiguous. The CDR3 covers 12 residues. Germline V gene data show CDR1 as MNHEY and CDR2 as SVGEGT. V lost 5 bases, J lost 4 bases, and 9 bases lay in between. This CDR3 is CASSHSRYEQYF. CDR3 DNA: TGTGCCAGCAGTCATTCAAGGTACGAGCAGTACTTC.

This CDR3 reads CASSRYGTGNNEQFF. The CDR3 DNA reads as TGCGCCAGCAGCCGATACGGGACTGGGAACAATGAGCAGTTCTTC. This chain connects TRBV4-3 to TRBJ2-1; D may be TRBD2 (6 bases). This CDR3 has 15 residues. Between the trimmed V and J ends, which lost 4 bases and 5 bases, there was a span of 15 bases. CDR1 and CDR2 from the germline V gene are LGHNA and YSLEER.

Points on this clonotype: This clone may be a read error of a much larger clone one base away. The chain employs TRBV13 and TRBJ2-7; D gene uncertain. The CDR3 totals 14 residues. CDR1 and CDR2 from the germline V gene are PRHDT and FYEKMQ (reference sequence). V was clipped by 5 bases and J by 1 base, with 12 bases between them. CDR3 residues: CASSGSWKSYEQYF. As DNA, the CDR3 is TGTGCCAGCAGCGGAAGCTGGAAGTCCTACGAGCAGTACTTC. The full variable domain, rest sourced from reference TRBV13 and TRBJ2-7, is AAGVIQSPRHLIKEKRETATLKCYPIPRHDTVYWYQQGPGQDPQFLISFYEKMQSDKGSIPDRFSAQQFSDYHSELNMSSLELGDSALYFCASSGSWKSYEQYFGPGTRLTVT.

This clonotype was found many times. The chain employs TRBV24-1 and TRBJ1-1; TRBD1 is a possible D gene (5 bases). The CDR3 contains 13 residues. The germline CDR1 and CDR2 sequences are KGHDR and SFDVKD. V gave up 9 bases and J gave up 1 base, with 11 bases separating them. The CDR3 region has the DNA TGTGCCACCCGGGGGATTCGGAACACTGAAGCTTTCTTT. Residues: CATRGIRNTEAFF.

This clonotype occurred a few times. J is TRBJ2-7 and V is TRBV12-3 or TRBV12-4, with 10 nucleotides matching TRBD2. The V and J ends lost 5 bases and 4 bases, in that order; junction bases with no gene match: 5. This CDR3 is built from 14 residues. The CDR3 DNA reads TGTGCCAGCAGTGGGGTAGCGGGAGGTTACGAGCAGTACTTC. Protein sequence: CASSGVAGGYEQYF.

This clonotype was picked up many times. The V call is TRBV11-3, the J call TRBJ2-1; no clear D gene. Trimming cost V 8 bases and J 5 bases, with 10 bases left between them. CDR1 is SGHNT, CDR2 YENEEA, per germline. This CDR3 has 12 amino acids. CDR3 in amino acids: CASGGDNNEQFF. As DNA, the CDR3 is TGTGCCAGCGGCGGCGATAACAATGAGCAGTTCTTC. Full variable domain (outside the CDR3, taken from reference TRBV11-3 and TRBJ2-1): EAGVVQSPRYKIIEKKQPVAFWCNPISGHNTLYWYLQNLGQGPELLIRYENEEAVDDSQLPKDRFSAERLKGVDSTLKIQPAELGDSAVYLCASGGDNNEQFFGPGTRLTVL.

The CDR3: CASSSPGQTYNEQFF. In DNA form, the CDR3 reads TGTGCCAGCAGCTCGCCGGGACAGACCTACAATGAGCAGTTCTTC. The chain joins TRBV7-9 to TRBJ2-1; 7 nucleotides align to TRBD1. Germline V gene lookup returns CDR1 SEHNR and CDR2 FQNEAQ (reference sequence). The CDR3 has 15 residues. V lost 4 bases to trimming and J lost 2 bases; unmatched junction nucleotides: 5.